The 18 T cell receptor beta chains given below trace back to one sample, sequenced in a study of T cell clones after liver transplantation (dated by TCRdb to the late 2010s). Libraries were constructed by the immunoSEQ multiplex PCR assay. What TCRdb holds here is the immuneACCESS table cut down to in-frame rearrangements. Part of the clones is not present; checked against another copy, under half of the missing clones reflect an unresolved V gene, and the others are unexplained. In all, the sample holds 45,000 to 60,000 clones, and more than 70% of those were seen once. The ten largest clonotypes hold approximately 10% of the sample. The sequencing here drew on CD4+ T cells from blood, taken at the 22-month timepoint. Receptors originate from a human patient who received a liver transplant. Post transplant, some T cells may arise from the graft donor.

J is TRBJ2-5 and V is TRBV27; possibly TRBD2 for D (7 bases). The CDR3 length is 14 residues. In germline, CDR1 is MNHEY, CDR2 SMNVEV (reference sequence). V gave up 6 bases and J gave up 6 bases, with 17 bases separating them. CDR3 in amino acids: CASSLGGGEQTQYF. The CDR3 DNA is TGTGCCAGCAGCTTAGGGGGGGGCGAACAGACCCAGTACTTC.

This clone was seen a single time. V usage is TRBV10-3 and J usage is TRBJ2-3, with 12 positions matching TRBD2. J lost 7 bases, V lost 6 bases, and 8 bases had no gene match. The CDR3 spans 15 residues. Germline V gene lookup returns CDR1 ENHRY and CDR2 SYGVKD. The CDR3 is CAISGLAGSRNTQYF. DNA for the CDR3: TGTGCCATCAGCGGACTAGCGGGGAGTCGTAATACGCAGTATTTT.

V is TRBV30 and J is TRBJ1-4, with a possible D match to TRBD1 (5 bases). V gave up 4 bases and J gave up 0 bases, with 9 bases separating them. This CDR3 has 14 amino acids. Germline assignment: CDR1 GTSNPN and CDR2 SVGIG (reference sequence). CDR3: CAWKRGATNEKLFF. The DNA of the CDR3 is TGTGCCTGGAAAAGGGGAGCAACTAATGAAAAACTGTTTTTT.

V and J are TRBV19 and TRBJ2-5; 7 bases match TRBD1. Germline-derived CDR1 and CDR2 are LNHDA and SQIVND (reference sequence). The ends lost 6 bases at V and 4 bases at J; junction bases unmatched: 11. The CDR3 sequence is 15 residues long. Here the CDR3 reads CASSLLRGPGETQYF. The CDR3 DNA sequence: TGTGCCAGTAGCCTTCTGAGGGGGCCTGGAGAGACCCAGTACTTC.

The chain uses TRBV5-6 and TRBJ1-5, with 8 nucleotides matching TRBD1. V was clipped by 2 bases and J by 0 bases; unmatched bases: 10. Germline V gives CDR1 SGHDT, CDR2 YYEEEE. CDR3 length equals 18 residues. CDR3 nucleotide sequence: TGTGCCAGCAGCTTTTGGGGACAGGTCCTCGTTAGCAATCAGCCCCAGCATTTT. It codes for CASSFWGQVLVSNQPQHF. The variable domain in full, with the rest retrieved from reference TRBV5-6 and TRBJ1-5, is DAGVTQSPTHLIKTRGQQVTLRCSPKSGHDTVSWYQQALGQGPQFIFQYYEEEERQRGNFPDRFSGHQFPNYSSELNVNALLLGDSALYLCASSFWGQVLVSNQPQHFGDGTRLSIL.

J is TRBJ2-7 and V is TRBV18; 9 bases match TRBD1. The CDR3 runs 13 residues. Germline values: CDR1 KGHSH, CDR2 LQKENI. Unmatched junction bases numbered 5, after V lost 6 bases and J lost 5 bases. The CDR3 reads CASSRTGVDEQYF. CDR3 sequence (DNA): TGTGCCAGCTCGCGGACAGGGGTGGACGAGCAGTACTTC.

This rearrangement joins TRBV5-8 to TRBJ1-5; D might be TRBD1 (6 bases). The germline V and J ends were trimmed by 8 bases and 3 bases, with 18 bases remaining between them. CDR3 length: 15 amino acids. Germline loops: CDR1 SGHTS, CDR2 YDEGEE. DNA of the CDR3: TGTGCCAGTCACCATGGGGGCGCGAACAATCAGCCCCAGCATTTT. It is translated as CASHHGGANNQPQHF.

The genes are TRBV9 and TRBJ1-2; D is ambiguous. The CDR3 runs 13 residues. V was cut by 5 bases and J by 7 bases, with 15 bases left in between. CDR1 is SGDLS, CDR2 YYNGEE, per germline. CDR3 sequence: CASRAIDRIGYTF. The CDR3 region has the DNA TGTGCCAGCAGGGCCATTGACCGAATTGGCTACACCTTC. The full variable domain, in which reference TRBV9 and TRBJ1-2 provide the parts outside the CDR3, is DSGVTQTPKHLITATGQRVTLRCSPRSGDLSVYWYQQSLDQGLQFLIQYYNGEERAKGNILERFSAQQFPDLHSELNLSSLELGDSALYFCASRAIDRIGYTFGSGTRLTVV.

This clone was counted between two and nine times. This chain links TRBV19 with TRBJ1-3, with D unresolved. CDR1 and CDR2 from the germline V gene are LNHDA and SQIVND (reference sequence). The V end was cut by 3 bases, the J end by 7 bases, with 7 bases between. CDR3 length equals 12 residues. CDR3 amino acids: CASSIQRNTIYF. The CDR3 bases are TGTGCCAGTAGTATCCAGAGGAACACCATATATTTT.

This chain connects TRBV7-2 to TRBJ2-2, with 8 bases lining up with TRBD2. Germline V CDR1 and CDR2: SGHTA, FQGNSA. V lost 4 bases and J lost 8; bases outside the gene matches: 3. CDR3 size: 13 residues. CDR3 DNA: TGTGCCAGCAGCTCCTTAGCGGGGGGGGAGCTGTTTTTT. It translates to CASSSLAGGELFF.

This clone appeared once. V is TRBV6-1 and J is TRBJ2-1, with 10 bases lining up with TRBD1. The germline V gene encodes CDR1 MNHNS and CDR2 SASEGT. The CDR3 is 16 residues long. The V gene end was trimmed by 4 bases and the J gene end by 1 base; junction bases not matched to a gene: 4. CDR3: CASSGDRGPSYNEQFF. The CDR3 bases are TGTGCCAGCAGTGGGGACAGGGGCCCTTCCTACAATGAGCAGTTCTTC.

As regards this clone: The sample contains more than one DNA sequence encoding this CDR3. The rearrangement joins TRBV7-2 to TRBJ1-3; 8 nucleotides align to TRBD1. The CDR3 is made up of 16 amino acids. Germline assignment: CDR1 SGHTA and CDR2 FQGNSA. Losses at the gene ends were 4 bases for V and 4 bases for J; bases not matched to a gene: 9. The CDR3: CASSSFRDRGGNTIYF. DNA for the CDR3: TGTGCCAGCAGCTCCTTTCGCGACAGGGGCGGAAACACCATATATTTT.

The chain is built from TRBV7-2 and TRBJ2-1, with D hard to call. This CDR3 comprises 13 residues. The V gene's germline CDR1 is SGHTA and CDR2 FQGNSA. V lost 5 bases to trimming and J lost 11 bases, with 16 bases between them. Written as DNA, the CDR3 is TGTGCCAGCAGCCCCAGCACGAGCGCACAGCAGTTCTTC. Protein product: CASSPSTSAQQFF.

The CDR3 nucleotides read TGCGCCAGCAGTGGACAGAGAAACACCGGGGAGCTGTTTTTT. This sequence encodes CASSGQRNTGELFF. V is TRBV10-1 and J is TRBJ2-2, with TRBD1 as a possible D gene (5 bases). CDR1 is WNHNN, CDR2 SYGVQD, per germline (reference sequence). Trimming took 4 bases from V and 2 from J, leaving 8 bases between them. This CDR3 has 14 residues.

This chain links TRBV4-2 with TRBJ2-7, with D possibly being TRBD2 (7 bases). Between the trimmed V and J ends, which lost 3 bases and 1 base, there was a span of 25 bases. The V gene's germline CDR1 is LGHNA and CDR2 YNFKEQ. This CDR3 is 19 amino acids long. As DNA, the CDR3 is TGTGCCAGCAGCCATGTAGGTATTACGGGGGGCCCGCTATCCTACGAGCAGTACTTC. It is translated as CASSHVGITGGPLSYEQYF.

The chain uses TRBV5-5 and TRBJ2-3; tentative D call: TRBD1 (5 bases). This CDR3 comprises 15 residues. V dropped 1 base and J dropped 2 bases, with 11 bases sitting between them. From germline, CDR1 is SGHKS and CDR2 YYEKEE (reference sequence). CDR3 sequence reads: CASSLIGADTDTQYF. Here the CDR3 DNA reads TGTGCCAGCAGCTTGATAGGGGCCGACACAGATACGCAGTATTTT.

The chain links TRBV11-2 to TRBJ1-6; D might be TRBD1 (6 bases). The V gene's germline CDR1 is SGHAT and CDR2 FQNNGV. V shed 1 base and J shed 8 bases, with 12 bases lying between them. The CDR3 is made up of 15 amino acids. In DNA form, the CDR3 reads TGTGCCAGCAGCTTAGCATCAGGGGCTCATTCACCCCTCCACTTT. Protein: CASSLASGAHSPLHF.

This clone was seen at least ten times. The chain uses TRBV2 and TRBJ2-7; a weak D match, TRBD2 (6 bases). The CDR3 runs to 16 residues. The germline CDR1 and CDR2 sequences are SNHLY and FYNNEI. V was pared by 7 bases and J by 0 bases, with 19 bases between. The CDR3 region has the DNA TGTGCCAGCACCGACGTCGGGGGAAGGAGCTCCTACGAGCAGTACTTC. Translation gives CASTDVGGRSSYEQYF.